Sequencing of this TCR beta chain was carried out in a study of response to subunit inactivated influenza vaccine. Study results and limitations: Few additional T cells are recruited per seasonal influenza vaccination, authors suggested.

J lost 3 bases, V lost 10 bases, and 12 bases had no gene match. Per germline, CDR1 ENHRY and CDR2 SYGVKD. This CDR3 contains 15 residues. From the RT-PCR reads, TCRdb called clonotypes with MiXCR, one entry per CDR3 protein. The table includes around 480,000 distinct CDR3 sequences, 16% detected once. About this clonotype itself: Its antigen is undetermined.

This sequence was found in a man aged 50-75 years who received an inactivated influenza vaccine. This rearrangement joins TRBV10-3 to TRBJ1-2; 9 bases map to TRBD1. The material sequenced was CD4+ T cells sorted from PBMCs, taken roughly 24 months after vaccination. CDR3 sequence reads: CATDTGGAGDYGYTF. CDR3 bases: TGTGCCACTGATACAGGGGGCGCCGGGGACTATGGCTACACCTTC.